This TCR beta chain came from a study of cytomegalovirus exposure and HLA in healthy donors. The table lists this clone with a count of one. Its antigen is not known. Germline assignment: CDR1 SGDLS and CDR2 YYNGEE. This CDR3 contains 12 residues. Trimming took 0 bases from V and 8 from J, leaving 8 bases between them. The PCR had 60 Vbeta and 13 Jbeta primers. Data came from immunoSEQ multiplex PCR; TCRdb stores just in-frame clones and leaves some out. The sample has around 200,000 clones; around 64% are singletons. Whole-study results and caveats: HLA alleles showed associations with 15,000 to 20,000 TCR beta sequences in a later analysis, at a 0.05 false discovery rate. Donors belonging to an Asian-associated ancestry cluster reportedly showed fewer N-insertions in productive TCRs than the 666-donor mean, according to what a later analysis found.

Sequencing was performed on PBMCs. This TCR derives from a middle-aged man in good health and CMV-seropositive. The chain joins TRBV9 to TRBJ1-2, with D tentatively TRBD1 (5 bases). For the CDR3, the DNA is TGTGCCAGCAGCGTAGGACAGACCGGCTACACCTTC. This codes for CASSVGQTGYTF. The whole variable domain, remainder taken from reference TRBV9 and TRBJ1-2, is DSGVTQTPKHLITATGQRVTLRCSPRSGDLSVYWYQQSLDQGLQFLIQYYNGEERAKGNILERFSAQQFPDLHSELNLSSLELGDSALYFCASSVGQTGYTFGSGTRLTVV.